Listed here are 15 T cell receptor beta chains from one sample, sequenced in a study of shared clonotypes between healthy human individuals. Sequencing used immunoSEQ multiplex PCR; TCRdb keeps in-frame clones, though not all of them. The sample shows about 1 million clones, approximately 68% of them seen only once. Material for sequencing was memory CD4+ T cells sorted from blood. Subset denoted: CD45RA-negative fraction. The receptors here all came from a man between 18 and 29 years old in good health.

The chain has TRBV4-1 and TRBJ2-5, with 9 bases matching TRBD1. The CDR3 runs to 17 residues. Per the germline V gene, CDR1 is MGHRA and CDR2 is YSYEKL. Trimming cost V 0 bases and J 5 bases; bases outside gene matches: 10. CDR3 region: CASSQDDSTGTGETQYF. The DNA for the CDR3 is TGCGCCAGCAGCCAAGATGACTCCACCGGGACAGGGGAGACCCAGTACTTC.

With respect to this clone: This sample also contains other DNA sequences that code for the same CDR3. The chain has TRBV5-4 and TRBJ2-2; D remains unclear. CDR1 SGHNT and CDR2 YYREEE come from the germline V gene (reference sequence). This CDR3 region has 15 residues. V dropped 0 bases and J dropped 4 bases, with 10 bases sitting between them. CDR3 DNA sequence: TGTGCCAGCAGCTTGGGGGGATTGTCCACCGGGGAGCTGTTTTTT. It yields the protein CASSLGGLSTGELFF.

This clone was detected a few times. This chain joins TRBV10-3 and TRBJ1-6, with D possibly being TRBD1 (6 bases). Germline lookup yields CDR1 ENHRY and CDR2 SYGVKD. The CDR3 sequence is 13 residues long. Trimming stripped 4 bases from V and 9 bases from J, with 10 bases between. In DNA, the CDR3 is TGTGCCATCAGTGCAGGGGTAGGTTCACCCCTCCACTTT. Residues: CAISAGVGSPLHF.

This clone was counted between two and nine times. J is TRBJ1-2 and V is TRBV30, with D perhaps TRBD1 (6 bases). The V end lost 7 bases, the J end lost 6 bases, and 18 bases lay between the germline ends. The germline V gene has CDR1 GTSNPN and CDR2 SVGIG (reference sequence). The CDR3 has 13 amino acids. The CDR3 reads CASAWEGGHGYTF. As DNA, the CDR3 is TGTGCCTCCGCATGGGAGGGGGGTCATGGCTACACCTTC.

This clone was detected once. CDR3 protein: CASSYSDTRTEAFF. The CDR3 DNA is TGTGCCAGCAGTTACTCGGATACGCGCACTGAAGCTTTCTTT. The chain employs TRBV6-5 and TRBJ1-1; D is ambiguous. V shed 0 bases and J shed 4 bases, with 9 bases lying between them. Germline loops: CDR1 MNHEY, CDR2 SVGAGI. The CDR3 length is 14 residues.

J is TRBJ2-5 and V is TRBV30, with D possibly TRBD1 on 5 matching bases. The DNA matches TRBJ2-7 better at its end, which makes the J call doubtful. CDR1 GTSNPN and CDR2 SVGIG come from the germline V gene (reference sequence). The CDR3 has 12 amino acids. CDR3 nucleotide sequence: TGTGCCTGGAGTGACGCAGGGTACGAGCAGTACTTC. Translated: CAWSDAGYEQYF.

This clone was seen only once. The chain uses TRBV9 and TRBJ2-7; perhaps TRBD2 as D (5 bases). V lost 3 bases, J lost 5 bases, and 12 bases lay in between. Germline V gene data show CDR1 as SGDLS and CDR2 as YYNGEE. The CDR3 consists of 13 residues. CDR3 loop: CASSGTRAHEQYF. Written as DNA, the CDR3 is TGTGCCAGCAGCGGAACTAGAGCCCACGAGCAGTACTTC.

The V and J genes are TRBV10-2 and TRBJ1-5; D unresolved. The CDR3 runs 12 residues. V shed 6 bases and J shed 5 bases, with 8 bases lying between them. Germline V gene data show CDR1 as WSHSY and CDR2 as SAAADI. CDR3 amino acids: CASSEVHQPQHF. CDR3 nucleotides: TGCGCCAGCAGCGAGGTTCATCAGCCCCAGCATTTT.

The sample holds a few counts of this clone. The chain uses TRBV2 and TRBJ1-4; no firm D call. Per germline, CDR1 SNHLY and CDR2 FYNNEI. There are 11 residues in the CDR3. V was pared by 7 bases and J by 13 bases, with 13 bases between. The CDR3 region is CASTTGPGLFF. In DNA form, the CDR3 reads TGTGCCAGCACCACCGGCCCGGGACTGTTTTTT.

A word on this clone: The sample carries other DNA sequences with the same CDR3. The chain links TRBV7-6 to TRBJ2-1; 7 positions agree with TRBD1. Losses at the gene ends were 5 bases for V and 7 bases for J; bases not matched to a gene: 5. Germline V lookup: CDR1 SGHVS, CDR2 FNYEAQ. The CDR3 runs 13 residues. As DNA, the CDR3 is TGTGCCAGCAGCCCCAGACAGGGTAATGAGCAGTTCTTC. Residues: CASSPRQGNEQFF. The whole variable domain, filled in from reference TRBV7-6 and TRBJ2-1, reads GAGVSQSPRYKVTKRGQDVALRCDPISGHVSLYWYRQALGQGPEFLTYFNYEAQQDKSGLPNDRFSAERPEGSISTLTIQRTEQRDSAMYRCASSPRQGNEQFFGPGTRLTVL.

The rearrangement joins TRBV10-3 to TRBJ2-3; a weak D match, TRBD2 (5 bases). Between the trimmed V and J ends, which lost 4 bases and 5 bases, there was a span of 13 bases. Germline CDR1 ENHRY, CDR2 SYGVKD. The CDR3 spans 14 residues. The CDR3 coding sequence is TGTGCCATCAGTGTACTAGATTCGCAAGATACGCAGTATTTT. Translation gives CAISVLDSQDTQYF.

In this sample, this clone turned up once. This rearrangement joins TRBV18 to TRBJ1-2, with a weak D call TRBD1 (5 bases). This CDR3 has 15 amino acids. Germline CDR1 and CDR2: KGHSH and LQKENI. Trimming left V 2 bases short and J 3 bases short, with 13 bases between. The CDR3 reads CASSPSGREHYGYTF. CDR3 bases: TGTGCCAGCTCACCAAGTGGCAGGGAGCACTATGGCTACACCTTC.

This chain uses TRBV6-1 with TRBJ2-7; possible D gene TRBD1, 6 bases. V was clipped by 7 bases and J by 3 bases, with 16 bases between them. Germline V gene sequence: CDR1 MNHNS, CDR2 SASEGT. The CDR3 runs to 14 residues. The CDR3: CASNLVRGSYEQYF. CDR3 bases: TGTGCCAGCAACCTGGTCAGGGGCAGCTACGAGCAGTACTTC.

This clone came up a few times. The genes are TRBV5-1 and TRBJ2-7; weak D call: TRBD1 (6 bases). Germline values: CDR1 SGHRS, CDR2 YFSETQ. V was trimmed by 0 bases and J by 9 bases, leaving 13 bases between them. This CDR3 has 13 residues. The CDR3 nucleotides read TGCGCCAGCAGCTTGGTTCAGGGGTCGGGGCAGTACTTC. This gives the protein CASSLVQGSGQYF. Filled out from reference TRBV5-1 and TRBJ2-7, the complete variable domain reads KAGVTQTPRYLIKTRGQQVTLSCSPISGHRSVSWYQQTPGQGLQFLFEYFSETQRNKGNFPGRFSGRQFSNSRSEMNVSTLELGDSALYLCASSLVQGSGQYFGPGTRLTVT.

This clone was seen repeatedly, ten times or more. This chain joins TRBV5-1 and TRBJ1-1, with a possible D match to TRBD1 (6 bases). Germline V CDR1 and CDR2: SGHRS, YFSETQ. Trimming shortened V by 2 bases and J by 0 bases, and 14 bases separated the two germline ends. The CDR3 length is 16 residues. Here the CDR3 reads CASSFGAGTLNTEAFF. CDR3 in DNA: TGCGCCAGCAGCTTTGGTGCGGGGACATTGAACACTGAAGCTTTCTTT.